The T cell receptor beta chain under discussion was sequenced for a study of T cell responses to AZD1222 COVID-19 vaccine. This clone was recorded only once. CDR3 length: 15 amino acids. Per the germline V gene, CDR1 is MNHEY and CDR2 is SVGAGI. Trimming took off 0 bases at V and 4 bases at J, with 12 bases between the two ends. Here immunoSEQ multiplex PCR was the method, and the copy in TCRdb shows in-frame clones only, minus some. The table has roughly 90,000 clones, about nine tenths seen once. The input for sequencing was peripheral blood, taken 28 days after the second AZD1222 dose. V and J are TRBV6-5 and TRBJ2-5; D may be TRBD2 (5 bases). The TCR comes from an adult who received the AZD1222 COVID-19 vaccine. CDR3 in DNA: TGTGCCAGCAGTTACTCGCCGGGGTCGGGAGAGACCCAGTACTTC. Translated: CASSYSPGSGETQYF.